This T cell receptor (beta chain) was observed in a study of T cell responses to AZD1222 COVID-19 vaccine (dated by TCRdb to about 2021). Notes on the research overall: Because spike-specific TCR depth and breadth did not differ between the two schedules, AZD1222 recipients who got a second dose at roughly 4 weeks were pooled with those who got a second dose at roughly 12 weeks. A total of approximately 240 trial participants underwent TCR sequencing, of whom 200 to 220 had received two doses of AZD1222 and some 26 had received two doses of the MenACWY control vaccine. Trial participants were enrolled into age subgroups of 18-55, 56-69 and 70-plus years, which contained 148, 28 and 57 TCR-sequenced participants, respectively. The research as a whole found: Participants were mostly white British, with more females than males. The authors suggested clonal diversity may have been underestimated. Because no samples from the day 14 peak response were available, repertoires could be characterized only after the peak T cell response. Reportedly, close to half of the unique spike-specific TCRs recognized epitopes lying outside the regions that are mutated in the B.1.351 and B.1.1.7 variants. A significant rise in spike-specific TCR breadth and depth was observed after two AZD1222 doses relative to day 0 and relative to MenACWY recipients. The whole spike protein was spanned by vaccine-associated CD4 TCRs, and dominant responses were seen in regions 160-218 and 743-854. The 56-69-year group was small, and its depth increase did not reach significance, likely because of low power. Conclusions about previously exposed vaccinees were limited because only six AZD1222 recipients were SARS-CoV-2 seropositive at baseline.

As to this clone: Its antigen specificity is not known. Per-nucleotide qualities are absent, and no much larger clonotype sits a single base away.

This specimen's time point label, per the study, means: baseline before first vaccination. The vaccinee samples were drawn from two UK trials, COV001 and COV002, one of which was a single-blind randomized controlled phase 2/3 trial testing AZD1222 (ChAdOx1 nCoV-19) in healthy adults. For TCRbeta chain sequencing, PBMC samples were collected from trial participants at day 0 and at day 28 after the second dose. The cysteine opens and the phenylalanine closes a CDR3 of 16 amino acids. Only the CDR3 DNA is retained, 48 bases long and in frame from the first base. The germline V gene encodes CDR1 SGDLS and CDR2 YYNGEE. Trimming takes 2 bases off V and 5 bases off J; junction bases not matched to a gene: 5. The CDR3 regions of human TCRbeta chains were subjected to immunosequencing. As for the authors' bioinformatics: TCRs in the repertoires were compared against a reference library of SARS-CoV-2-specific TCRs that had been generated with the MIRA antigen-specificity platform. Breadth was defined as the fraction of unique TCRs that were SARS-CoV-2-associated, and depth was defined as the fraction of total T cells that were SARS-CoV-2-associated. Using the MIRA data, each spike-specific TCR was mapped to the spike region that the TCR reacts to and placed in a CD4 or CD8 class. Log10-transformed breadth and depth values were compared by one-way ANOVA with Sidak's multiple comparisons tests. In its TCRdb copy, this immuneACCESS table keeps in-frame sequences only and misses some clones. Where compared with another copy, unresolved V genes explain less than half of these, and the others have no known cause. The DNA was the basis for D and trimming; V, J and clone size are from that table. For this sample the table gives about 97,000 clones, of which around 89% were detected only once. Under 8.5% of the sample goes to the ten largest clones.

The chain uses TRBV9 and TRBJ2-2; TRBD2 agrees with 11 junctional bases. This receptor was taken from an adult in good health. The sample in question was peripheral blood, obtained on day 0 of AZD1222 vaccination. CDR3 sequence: CASSVAGTSGTGELFF. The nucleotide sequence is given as TGTGCCAGCAGCGTCGCCGGGACTAGCGGTACCGGGGAGCTGTTTTTT.